One sample yielded the 9 T cell receptor beta chains listed below, sequenced in a study of human T cells and chemical hapten exposure. Before extraction, the whole blood was not fractionated, and total RNA was taken from it. MiXCR, applied by TCRdb to the 5' RACE reads, yields one record per CDR3 protein. The top ten clones hold 2.8% of a sample with fewer than 150,000 distinct CDR3 sequences, roughly a fifth of them seen once. The receptors come from a human donor in good health.

Only a few counts were recorded for this clonotype. The chain couples TRBV21-1 to TRBJ2-7. TRBV21-1 constitutes a pseudogene. The CDR3 covers 12 residues. The CDR3 DNA reads as TGTGCCAGTTTGCGACCTACCTACGAGCAGTACTTC. Its translation is CASLRPTYEQYF.

The V and J genes are TRBV9 and TRBJ2-2; D might be TRBD2 (6 bases). The V gene lost 4 bases and the J gene lost 4 bases, with 20 bases spanning the gap. This CDR3 region has 17 residues. Germline V lookup: CDR1 SGDLS, CDR2 YYNGEE. As DNA, the CDR3 is TGTGCCAGCAGCACACCAACATGGGGGAGGACCACCGGGGAGCTGTTTTTT. It yields the protein CASSTPTWGRTTGELFF.

This clonotype has a handful of counts. V usage is TRBV4-2 and J usage is TRBJ1-1; D is undetermined. Germline V gives CDR1 LGHNA, CDR2 YNFKEQ. The CDR3 runs 16 residues. Trimming removed 0 bases at V and 1 base at J, with 12 bases between. CDR3 loop: CASSQDVGRPNTEAFF. The CDR3 coding sequence is TGTGCCAGCAGCCAAGATGTCGGCAGACCGAACACTGAAGCTTTCTTT.

This sequence joins TRBV28 and TRBJ1-1; 7 nucleotides align to TRBD1. Germline-derived CDR1 and CDR2 are MDHEN and SYDVKM. Germline trimming cut 5 bases from V and 1 base from J; bases unmatched to any gene: 19. This CDR3 region has 19 residues. In nucleotides, the CDR3 is TGTGCCAGCAGTGCCCCCTTACACCCTACAGGGGAACCGAACACTGAAGCTTTCTTT. Translating it yields CASSAPLHPTGEPNTEAFF.

About this clonotype: The germline gene is not matched at one end of the junction; a read error may be the cause. The rearrangement uses TRBV29-1 and TRBJ1-1, with 8 positions matching TRBD1. CDR3 length: 11 residues. Germline CDR1 and CDR2: SQVTM and ANQGSEA. The CDR3 bases are TGCAGCGTTTCCCCGGACAGGGAGGGCCTCTTT. Its translation is CSVSPDREGLF.

The J gene is TRBJ1-1, the V gene TRBV28; D is undetermined. Germline V gene sequence: CDR1 MDHEN, CDR2 SYDVKM. The ends were cut back, 2 bases at V and 0 bases at J, with 7 bases in the middle. There are 14 residues in the CDR3. The chain's CDR3 is CASSLVGLNTEAFF. CDR3 sequence (DNA): TGTGCCAGCAGTTTAGTAGGGTTGAACACTGAAGCTTTCTTT.

The V call is TRBV5-6, the J call TRBJ1-4; D is perhaps TRBD1 (5 bases). The CDR3 sequence is 16 residues long. Per germline, CDR1 SGHDT and CDR2 YYEEEE. V gave up 2 bases and J gave up 5 bases, with 16 bases separating them. This CDR3 is CASSLDDSALNEKLFF. CDR3 sequence (DNA): TGTGCCAGCAGCTTAGACGACAGCGCGCTCAATGAAAAACTGTTTTTT.

This clonotype appeared a few times. V is TRBV10-3 and J is TRBJ2-6, with 7 nucleotides matching TRBD1. CDR1 and CDR2 (germline): ENHRY, SYGVKD. The CDR3 runs 16 residues. The trim removed 3 bases at V and 4 bases at J, leaving 6 bases unmatched. CDR3 amino acids: CAISDPRGSGANVLTF. CDR3 nucleotides: TGTGCCATCAGTGACCCCAGGGGGTCCGGGGCCAACGTCCTGACTTTC.

The gene calls are TRBV6-2 or TRBV6-3 and TRBJ1-5; 9 bases fit TRBD1. The ends lost 8 bases at V and 7 bases at J; junction bases unmatched: 3. The CDR3 has 12 amino acids. The germline V gene has CDR1 MNHEY and CDR2 SVGEGT. The chain's CDR3 is CASGQGRQPQHF. In DNA form, the CDR3 reads TGTGCCAGCGGACAGGGGAGGCAGCCCCAGCATTTT.